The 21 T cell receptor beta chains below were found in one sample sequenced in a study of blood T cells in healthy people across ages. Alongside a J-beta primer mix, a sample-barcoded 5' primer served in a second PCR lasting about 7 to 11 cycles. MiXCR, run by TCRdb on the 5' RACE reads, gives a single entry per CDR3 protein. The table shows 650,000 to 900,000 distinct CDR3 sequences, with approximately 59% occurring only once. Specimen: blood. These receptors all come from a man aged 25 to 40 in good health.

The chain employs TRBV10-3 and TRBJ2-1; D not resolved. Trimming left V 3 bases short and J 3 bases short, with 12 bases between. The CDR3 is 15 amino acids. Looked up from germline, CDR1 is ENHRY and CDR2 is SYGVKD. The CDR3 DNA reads TGTGCCATCAGTGAATCGAGGCCCTTCTACAATGAGCAGTTCTTC. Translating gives CAISESRPFYNEQFF.

CDR3 coding DNA: TGCGCCAGCAGAAGGACAGGGATTGCAACTAATGAAAAACTGTTTTTT. As protein: CASRRTGIATNEKLFF. The chain is built from TRBV5-1 and TRBJ1-4; 8 bases are a match to TRBD1. The junction had 6 bases not matched to a gene; V was cut back by 5 bases and J by 0 bases. CDR3 size: 16 residues. Germline V gene sequence: CDR1 SGHRS, CDR2 YFSETQ.

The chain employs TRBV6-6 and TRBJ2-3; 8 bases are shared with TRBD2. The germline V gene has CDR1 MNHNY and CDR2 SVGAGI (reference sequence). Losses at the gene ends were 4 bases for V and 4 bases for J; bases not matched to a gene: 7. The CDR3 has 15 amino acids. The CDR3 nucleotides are TGTGCCAGCAGTTTTCGGACTAGCAGGGCAGATACGCAGTATTTT. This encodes CASSFRTSRADTQYF.

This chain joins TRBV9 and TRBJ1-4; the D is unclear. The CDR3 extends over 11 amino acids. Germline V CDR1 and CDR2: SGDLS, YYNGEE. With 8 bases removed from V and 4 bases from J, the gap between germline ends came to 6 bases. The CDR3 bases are TGTGCCAGGCAAAGTAATGAAAAACTGTTTTTT. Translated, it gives CARQSNEKLFF.

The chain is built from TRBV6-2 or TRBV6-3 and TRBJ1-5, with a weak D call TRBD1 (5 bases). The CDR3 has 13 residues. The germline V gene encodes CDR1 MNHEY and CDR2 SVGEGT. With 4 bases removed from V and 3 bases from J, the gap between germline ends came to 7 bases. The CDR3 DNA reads TGTGCCAGCAGTTTGGACAACAATCAGCCCCAGCATTTT. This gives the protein CASSLDNNQPQHF.

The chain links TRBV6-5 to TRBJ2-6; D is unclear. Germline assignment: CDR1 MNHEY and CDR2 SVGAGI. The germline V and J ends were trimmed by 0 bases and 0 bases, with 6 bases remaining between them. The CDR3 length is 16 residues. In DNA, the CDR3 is TGTGCCAGCAGTTACTCGGCAGCCTCTGGGGCCAACGTCCTGACTTTC. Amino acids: CASSYSAASGANVLTF.

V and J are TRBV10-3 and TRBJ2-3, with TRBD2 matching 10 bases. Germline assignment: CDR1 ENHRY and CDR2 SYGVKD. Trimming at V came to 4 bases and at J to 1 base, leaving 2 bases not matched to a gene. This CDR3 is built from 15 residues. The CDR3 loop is CAISALAGGTDTQYF. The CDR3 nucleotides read TGTGCCATCAGTGCCCTAGCGGGGGGCACAGATACGCAGTATTTT.

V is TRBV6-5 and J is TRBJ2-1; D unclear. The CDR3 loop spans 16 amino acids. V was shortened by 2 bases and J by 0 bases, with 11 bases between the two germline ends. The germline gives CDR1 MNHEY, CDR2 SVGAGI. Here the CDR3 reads CASSYGDWGSYNEQFF. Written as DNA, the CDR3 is TGTGCCAGCAGTTACGGGGATTGGGGCTCCTACAATGAGCAGTTCTTC.

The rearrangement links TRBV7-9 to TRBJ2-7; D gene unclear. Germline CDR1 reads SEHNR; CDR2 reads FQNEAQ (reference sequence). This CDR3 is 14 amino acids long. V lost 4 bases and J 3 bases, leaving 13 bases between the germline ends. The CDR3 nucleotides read TGTGCCAGCAGCTCCCAAGGTCCGTACTACGAGCAGTACTTC. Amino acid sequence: CASSSQGPYYEQYF.

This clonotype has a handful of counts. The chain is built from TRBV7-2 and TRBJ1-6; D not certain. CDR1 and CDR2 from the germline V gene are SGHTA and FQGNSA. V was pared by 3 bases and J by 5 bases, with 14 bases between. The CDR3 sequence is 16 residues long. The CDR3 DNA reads TGTGCCAGCAGCTTGTCCGCGGCAAAGCATAATTCACCCCTCCACTTT. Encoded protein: CASSLSAAKHNSPLHF.

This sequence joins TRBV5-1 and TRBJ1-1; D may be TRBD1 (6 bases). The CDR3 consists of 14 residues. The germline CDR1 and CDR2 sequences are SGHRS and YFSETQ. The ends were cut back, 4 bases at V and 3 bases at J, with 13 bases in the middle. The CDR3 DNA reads TGCGCCAGCAGCGCAGGGACACCCGACACTGAAGCTTTCTTT. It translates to CASSAGTPDTEAFF.

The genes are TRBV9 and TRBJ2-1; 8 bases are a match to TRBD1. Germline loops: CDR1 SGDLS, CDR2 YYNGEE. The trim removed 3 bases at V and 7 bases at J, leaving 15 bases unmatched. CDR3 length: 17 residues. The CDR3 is CASSAHHGQGISNEQFF. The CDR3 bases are TGTGCCAGCAGCGCACACCACGGACAGGGAATTTCTAATGAGCAGTTCTTC.

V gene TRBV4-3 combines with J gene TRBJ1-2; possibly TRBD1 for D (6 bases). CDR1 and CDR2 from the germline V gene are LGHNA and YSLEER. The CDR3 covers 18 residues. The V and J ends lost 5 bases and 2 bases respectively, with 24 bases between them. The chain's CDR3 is CASSKGPGQGHGNYGYTF. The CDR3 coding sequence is TGCGCCAGCAGCAAAGGCCCAGGTCAGGGGCATGGCAACTATGGCTACACCTTC.

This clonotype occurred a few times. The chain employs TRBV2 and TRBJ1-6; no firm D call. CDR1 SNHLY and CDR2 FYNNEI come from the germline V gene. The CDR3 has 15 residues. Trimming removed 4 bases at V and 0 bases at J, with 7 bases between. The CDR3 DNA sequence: TGTGCCAGCAGTGCGGGGTTCTCCTATAATTCACCCCTCCACTTT. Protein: CASSAGFSYNSPLHF.

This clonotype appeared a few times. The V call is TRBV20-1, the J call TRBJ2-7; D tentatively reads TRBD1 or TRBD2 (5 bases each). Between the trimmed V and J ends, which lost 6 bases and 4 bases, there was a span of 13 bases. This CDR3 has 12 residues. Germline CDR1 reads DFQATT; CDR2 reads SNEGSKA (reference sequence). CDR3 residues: CSAREWGYEQYF. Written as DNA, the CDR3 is TGCAGTGCCCGAGAGTGGGGGTACGAGCAGTACTTC.

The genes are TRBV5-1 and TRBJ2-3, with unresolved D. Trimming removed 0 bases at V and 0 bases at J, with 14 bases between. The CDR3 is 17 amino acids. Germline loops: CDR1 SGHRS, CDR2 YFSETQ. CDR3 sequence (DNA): TGCGCCAGCAGCTTGGAGTTCCCAGCTCCTAGCACAGATACGCAGTATTTT. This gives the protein CASSLEFPAPSTDTQYF. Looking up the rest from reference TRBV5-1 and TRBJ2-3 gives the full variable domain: KAGVTQTPRYLIKTRGQQVTLSCSPISGHRSVSWYQQTPGQGLQFLFEYFSETQRNKGNFPGRFSGRQFSNSRSEMNVSTLELGDSALYLCASSLEFPAPSTDTQYFGPGTRLTVL.

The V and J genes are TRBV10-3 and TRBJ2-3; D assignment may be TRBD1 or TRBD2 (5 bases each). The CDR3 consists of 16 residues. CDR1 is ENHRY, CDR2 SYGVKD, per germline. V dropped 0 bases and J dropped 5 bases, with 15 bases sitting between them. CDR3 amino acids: CAISESGELMGDTQYF. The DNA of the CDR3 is TGTGCCATCAGTGAGTCGGGGGAGTTAATGGGAGATACGCAGTATTTT.

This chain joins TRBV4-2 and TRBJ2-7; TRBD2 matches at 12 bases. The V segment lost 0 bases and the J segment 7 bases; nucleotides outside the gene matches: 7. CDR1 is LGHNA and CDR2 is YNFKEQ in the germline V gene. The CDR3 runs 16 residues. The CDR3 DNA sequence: TGTGCCAGCAGCCAAGATTGGCTAGCGGGGGGGAATGAGCAGTACTTC. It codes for CASSQDWLAGGNEQYF.

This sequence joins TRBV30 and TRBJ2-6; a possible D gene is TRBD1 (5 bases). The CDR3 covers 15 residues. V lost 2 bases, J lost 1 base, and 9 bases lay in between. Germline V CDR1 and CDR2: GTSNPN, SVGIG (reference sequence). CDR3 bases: TGTGCCTGGAGTTCTCCAGGGTCTGGGGCCAACGTCCTGACTTTC. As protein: CAWSSPGSGANVLTF.

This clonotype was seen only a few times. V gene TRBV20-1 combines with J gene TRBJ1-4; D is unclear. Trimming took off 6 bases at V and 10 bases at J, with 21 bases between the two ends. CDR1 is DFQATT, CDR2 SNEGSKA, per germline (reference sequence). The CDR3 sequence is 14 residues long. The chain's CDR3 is CSANPSDVSGKLFF. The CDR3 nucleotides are TGCAGTGCAAACCCCTCCGACGTTTCTGGAAAACTGTTTTTT.

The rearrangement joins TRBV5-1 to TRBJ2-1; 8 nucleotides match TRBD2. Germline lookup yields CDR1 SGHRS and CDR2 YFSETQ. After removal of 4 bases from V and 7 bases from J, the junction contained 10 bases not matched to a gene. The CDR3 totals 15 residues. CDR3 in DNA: TGCGCCAGCAGCCCGGGACGAGCGGGGGTTAATGAGCAGTTCTTC. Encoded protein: CASSPGRAGVNEQFF.